This TCR beta chain was sequenced during a study of CD8+ T cells in alopecia areata. Whole-study context: Treated patients took oral tofacitinib at 5 to 10 mg twice daily.

Whole-study findings and limits: TCRs were shared less clearly across patients than in mice, possibly for HLA-related reasons. Compared with normal scalp, lesional scalp had higher clonality and more expanded CD8+ clones.

Alopecia areata patients provided lesional scalp punch biopsies and peripheral blood. RNA extraction was followed by reverse transcription into cDNA, which acted as the sequencing template. Only in-frame clones appear in the TCRdb table, and some are missing; sequencing was by immunoSEQ multiplex PCR. The sample holds about 69,000 clones, approximately 58% seen once. This clone has more than one count but fewer than ten. Antigen specificity is unknown. The V end was cut by 2 bases, the J end by 5 bases, with 3 bases between. The CDR3 consists of 12 residues. The V gene's germline CDR1 is MDHEN and CDR2 SYDVKM.

The sequence derives from a human donor with alopecia areata. The chain uses TRBV28 and TRBJ2-2, with D uncertain. The sample was CD8+ T cells sorted from blood, taken at week 0. CDR3 region: CASSLVTGELFF. The CDR3 DNA follows: TGTGCCAGCAGTTTAGTAACCGGGGAGCTGTTTTTT.